This TCR beta chain was identified during a study of CD8+CD57+ T cells in acquired aplastic anemia. V was pared by 7 bases and J by 1 base, with 14 bases between. The CDR3 is 15 residues long. In germline, CDR1 is SGHTA, CDR2 FQGNSA. Genomic DNA, the template, was used for profiling of the TCR beta VDJ and CDR3. TCRdb used MiXCR to reprocess the reads, holding one entry per CDR3 protein. Of 250,000 to 350,000 distinct CDR3 sequences in the sample, approximately 60% were seen once. This clonotype was detected ten times or more. Patients sequenced had flow cytometry evidence of CD8+CD57+ cell expansion. J is TRBJ1-5 and V is TRBV7-2; D is unclear. The sequence derives from a human donor with aplastic anemia. The sequenced sample consisted of sorted CD4+, CD8+, or CD8+CD57+ T cells (not recorded which) from PBMCs. CDR3 residues: CASTGYAQSNQPQHF. In nucleotides, the CDR3 is TGTGCCAGCACCGGGTACGCACAAAGCAATCAGCCCCAGCATTTT.